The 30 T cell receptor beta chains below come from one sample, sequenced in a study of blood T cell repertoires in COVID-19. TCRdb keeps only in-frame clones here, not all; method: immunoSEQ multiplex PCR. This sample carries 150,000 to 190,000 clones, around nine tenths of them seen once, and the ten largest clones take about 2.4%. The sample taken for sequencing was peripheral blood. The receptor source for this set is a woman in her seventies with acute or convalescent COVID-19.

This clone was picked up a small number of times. This CDR3 reads CASRKQVFDTEAFF. CDR3 DNA: TGCGCCAGCAGGAAACAGGTTTTTGACACTGAAGCTTTCTTT. This chain links TRBV10-2 with TRBJ1-1, with D possibly TRBD1 on 5 matching bases. V gave up 6 bases and J gave up 3 bases, with 14 bases separating them. The CDR3 is 14 residues long. Germline-derived CDR1 and CDR2 are WSHSY and SAAADI.

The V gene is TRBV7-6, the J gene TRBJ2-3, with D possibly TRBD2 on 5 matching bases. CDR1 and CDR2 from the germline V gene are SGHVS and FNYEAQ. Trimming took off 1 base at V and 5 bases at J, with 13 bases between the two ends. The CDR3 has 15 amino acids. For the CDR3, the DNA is TGTGCCAGCAGCTTAGGTGGGTTGGCGGGAGATACGCAGTATTTT. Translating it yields CASSLGGLAGDTQYF.

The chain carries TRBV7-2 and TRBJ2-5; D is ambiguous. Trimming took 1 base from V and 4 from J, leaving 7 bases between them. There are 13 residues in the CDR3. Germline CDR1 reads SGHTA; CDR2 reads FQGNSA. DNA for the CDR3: TGTGCCAGCAGCTTAGTAGCCAGAGAGACCCAGTACTTC. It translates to CASSLVARETQYF. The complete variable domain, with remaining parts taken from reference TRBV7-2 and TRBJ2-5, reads GAGVSQSPSNKVTEKGKDVELRCDPISGHTALYWYRQSLGQGLEFLIYFQGNSAPDKSGLPSDRFSAERTGGSVSTLTIQRTQQEDSAVYLCASSLVARETQYFGPGTRLLVL.

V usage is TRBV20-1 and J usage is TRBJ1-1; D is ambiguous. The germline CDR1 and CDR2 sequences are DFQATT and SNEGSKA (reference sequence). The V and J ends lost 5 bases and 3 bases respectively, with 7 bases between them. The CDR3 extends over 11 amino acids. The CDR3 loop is CSAALYTEAFF. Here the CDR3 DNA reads TGCAGTGCTGCACTTTACACTGAAGCTTTCTTT.

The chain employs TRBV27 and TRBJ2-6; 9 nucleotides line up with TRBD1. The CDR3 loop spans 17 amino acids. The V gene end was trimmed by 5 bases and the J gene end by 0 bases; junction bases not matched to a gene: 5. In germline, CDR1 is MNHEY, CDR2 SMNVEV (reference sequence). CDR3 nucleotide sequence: TGTGCCAGCAGTCCGGGACAGGGTCTCTCTGGGGCCAACGTCCTGACTTTC. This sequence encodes CASSPGQGLSGANVLTF.

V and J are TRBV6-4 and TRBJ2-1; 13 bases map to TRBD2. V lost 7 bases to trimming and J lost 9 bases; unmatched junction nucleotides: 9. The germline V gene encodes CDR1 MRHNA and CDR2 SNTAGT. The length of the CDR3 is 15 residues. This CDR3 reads CASKLAGGLQGEQFF. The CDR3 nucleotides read TGTGCCAGCAAACTAGCGGGGGGGCTCCAGGGTGAGCAGTTCTTC.

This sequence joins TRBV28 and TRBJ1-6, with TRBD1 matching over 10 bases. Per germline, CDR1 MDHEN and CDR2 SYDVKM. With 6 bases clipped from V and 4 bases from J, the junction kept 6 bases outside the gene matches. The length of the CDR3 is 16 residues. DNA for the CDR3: TGTGCCAGCAGCCCGAGACAGGGGGCTTATAATTCACCCCTCCACTTT. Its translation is CASSPRQGAYNSPLHF.

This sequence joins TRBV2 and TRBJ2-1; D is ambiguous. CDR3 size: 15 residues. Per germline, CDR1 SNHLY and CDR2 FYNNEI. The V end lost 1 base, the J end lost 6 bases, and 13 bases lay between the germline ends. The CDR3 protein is CASSEEPGALNEQFF. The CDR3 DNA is TGTGCCAGCAGTGAAGAACCAGGCGCCCTCAATGAGCAGTTCTTC.

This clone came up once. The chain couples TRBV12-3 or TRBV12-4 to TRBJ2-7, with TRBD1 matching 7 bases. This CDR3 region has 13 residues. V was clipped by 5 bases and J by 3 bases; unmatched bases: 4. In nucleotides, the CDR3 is TGTGCCAGCAGTCTTCGGGACAGCTACGAGCAGTACTTC. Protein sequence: CASSLRDSYEQYF.

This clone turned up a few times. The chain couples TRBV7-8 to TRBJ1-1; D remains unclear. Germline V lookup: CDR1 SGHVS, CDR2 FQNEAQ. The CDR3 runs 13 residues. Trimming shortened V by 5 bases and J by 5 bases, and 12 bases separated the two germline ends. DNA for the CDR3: TGTGCCAGCAGCAAAGGTACCGGGACTGAAGCTTTCTTT. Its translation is CASSKGTGTEAFF.

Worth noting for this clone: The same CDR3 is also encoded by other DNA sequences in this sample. The CDR3 spells CASSLGQGNSPLHF. The CDR3 DNA reads as TGCGCCAGCAGCTTGGGGCAGGGGAATTCACCCCTCCACTTT. This chain connects TRBV5-1 to TRBJ1-6; possibly TRBD1 for D (6 bases). Looked up from germline, CDR1 is SGHRS and CDR2 is YFSETQ. V shed 0 bases and J shed 7 bases, with 8 bases lying between them. The CDR3 loop spans 14 amino acids.

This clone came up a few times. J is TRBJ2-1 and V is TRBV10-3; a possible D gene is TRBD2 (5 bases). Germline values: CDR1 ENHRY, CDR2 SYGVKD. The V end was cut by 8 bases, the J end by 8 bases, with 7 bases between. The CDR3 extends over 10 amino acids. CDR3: CAIGSDEQFF. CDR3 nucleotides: TGTGCCATCGGGAGCGATGAGCAGTTCTTC.

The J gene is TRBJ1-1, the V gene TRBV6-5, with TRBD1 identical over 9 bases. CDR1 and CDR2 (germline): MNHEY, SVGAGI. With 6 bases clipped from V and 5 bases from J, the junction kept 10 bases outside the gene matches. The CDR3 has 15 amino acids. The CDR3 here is CASSKEQGAGTEAFF. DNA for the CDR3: TGTGCCAGCAGCAAAGAACAGGGGGCTGGAACTGAAGCTTTCTTT.

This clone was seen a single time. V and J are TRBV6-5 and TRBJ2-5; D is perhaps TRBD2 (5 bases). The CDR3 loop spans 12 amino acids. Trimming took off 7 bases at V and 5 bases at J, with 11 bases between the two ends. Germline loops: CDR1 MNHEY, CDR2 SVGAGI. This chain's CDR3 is CASKNRGETQYF. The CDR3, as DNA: TGTGCCAGCAAAAACAGAGGGGAGACCCAGTACTTC.

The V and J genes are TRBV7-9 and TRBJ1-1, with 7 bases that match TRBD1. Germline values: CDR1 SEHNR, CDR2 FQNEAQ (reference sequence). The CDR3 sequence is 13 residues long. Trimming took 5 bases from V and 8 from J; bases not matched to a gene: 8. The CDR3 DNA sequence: TGTGCCAGCAGCGGAAGACAGGGCGAAGAAGCTTTCTTT. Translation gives CASSGRQGEEAFF.

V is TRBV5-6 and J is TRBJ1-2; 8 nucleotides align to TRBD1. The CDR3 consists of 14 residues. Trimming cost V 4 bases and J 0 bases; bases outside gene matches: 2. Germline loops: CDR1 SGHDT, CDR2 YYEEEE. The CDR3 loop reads CASSRDRSNYGYTF. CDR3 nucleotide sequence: TGTGCCAGCAGCCGGGACAGGTCTAACTATGGCTACACCTTC.

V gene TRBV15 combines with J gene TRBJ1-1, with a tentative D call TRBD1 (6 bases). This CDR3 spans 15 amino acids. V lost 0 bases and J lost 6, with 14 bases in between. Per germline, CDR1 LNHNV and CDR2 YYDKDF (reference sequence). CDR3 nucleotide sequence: TGTGCCACCAGCAGAGAGGTTCAGGGGACCCCTGAAGCTTTCTTT. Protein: CATSREVQGTPEAFF.

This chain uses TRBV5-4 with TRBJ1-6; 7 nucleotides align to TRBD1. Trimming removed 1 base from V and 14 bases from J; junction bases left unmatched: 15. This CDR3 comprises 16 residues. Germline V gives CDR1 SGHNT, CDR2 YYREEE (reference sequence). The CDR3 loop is CASSLTTGAPRSALHF. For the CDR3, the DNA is TGTGCCAGCAGCTTGACTACAGGGGCCCCAAGGTCGGCCCTCCACTTT.

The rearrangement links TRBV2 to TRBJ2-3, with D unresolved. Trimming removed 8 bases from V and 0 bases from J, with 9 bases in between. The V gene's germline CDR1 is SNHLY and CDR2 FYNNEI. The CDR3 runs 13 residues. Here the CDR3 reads CASRVGSTDTQYF. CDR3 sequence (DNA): TGTGCCAGCCGGGTCGGCAGCACAGATACGCAGTATTTT.

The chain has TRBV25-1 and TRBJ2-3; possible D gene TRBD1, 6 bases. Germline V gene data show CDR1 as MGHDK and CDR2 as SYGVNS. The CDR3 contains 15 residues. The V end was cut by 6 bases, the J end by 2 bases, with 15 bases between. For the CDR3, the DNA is TGTGCCAGCAGGCCTGGACAGATGAACACAGATACGCAGTATTTT. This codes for CASRPGQMNTDTQYF.

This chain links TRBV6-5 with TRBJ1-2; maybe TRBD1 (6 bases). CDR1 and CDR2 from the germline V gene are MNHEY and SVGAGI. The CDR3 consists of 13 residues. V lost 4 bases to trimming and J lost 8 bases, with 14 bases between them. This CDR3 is CASSSWGLRGYTF. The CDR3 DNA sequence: TGTGCCAGCAGTTCCTGGGGGCTCCGGGGCTACACCTTC.

The CDR3 region has the DNA TGTGCCAGCAGCTCCCATGGGGCTAGCGGATTCTCCTACAATGAGCAGTTCTTC. Its translation: CASSSHGASGFSYNEQFF. V gene TRBV11-2 combines with J gene TRBJ2-1; 7 bases line up with TRBD2. V lost 4 bases and J lost 0; bases outside the gene matches: 12. The CDR3 runs to 18 residues. Germline CDR1 reads SGHAT; CDR2 reads FQNNGV.

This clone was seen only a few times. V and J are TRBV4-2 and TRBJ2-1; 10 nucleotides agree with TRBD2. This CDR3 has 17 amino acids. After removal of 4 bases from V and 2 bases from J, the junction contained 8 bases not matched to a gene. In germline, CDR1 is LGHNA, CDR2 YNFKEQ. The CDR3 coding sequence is TGTGCCAGCAGCCGGAAGGTCACTAGCGGGACCTACAATGAGCAGTTCTTC. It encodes CASSRKVTSGTYNEQFF.

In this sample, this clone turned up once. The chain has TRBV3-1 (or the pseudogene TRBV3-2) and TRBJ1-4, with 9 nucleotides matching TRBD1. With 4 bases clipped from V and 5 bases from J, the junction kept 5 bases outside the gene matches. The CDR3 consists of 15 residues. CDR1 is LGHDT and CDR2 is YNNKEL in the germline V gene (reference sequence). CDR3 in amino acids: CASSPWTGENEKLFF. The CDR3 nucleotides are TGTGCCAGCAGCCCTTGGACAGGGGAAAATGAAAAACTGTTTTTT.

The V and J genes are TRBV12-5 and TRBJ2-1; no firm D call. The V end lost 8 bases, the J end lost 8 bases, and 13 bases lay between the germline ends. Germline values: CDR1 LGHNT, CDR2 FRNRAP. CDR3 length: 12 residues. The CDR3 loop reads CASCLSSDEQFF. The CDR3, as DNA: TGTGCTAGTTGTCTGTCGTCGGATGAGCAGTTCTTC.

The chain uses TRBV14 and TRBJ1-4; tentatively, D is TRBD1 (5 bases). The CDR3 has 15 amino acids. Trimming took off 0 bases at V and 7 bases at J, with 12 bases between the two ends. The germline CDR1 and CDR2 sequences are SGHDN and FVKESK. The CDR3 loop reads CASSQDKGLGEKLFF. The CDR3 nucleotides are TGTGCCAGCAGCCAAGATAAGGGACTTGGTGAAAAACTGTTTTTT.

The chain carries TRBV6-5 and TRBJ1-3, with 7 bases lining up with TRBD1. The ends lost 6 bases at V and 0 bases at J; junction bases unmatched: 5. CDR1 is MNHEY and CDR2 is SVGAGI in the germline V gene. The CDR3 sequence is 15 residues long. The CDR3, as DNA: TGTGCCAGCAGAGTACAGGGGAGCTCTGGAAACACCATATATTTT. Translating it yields CASRVQGSSGNTIYF.

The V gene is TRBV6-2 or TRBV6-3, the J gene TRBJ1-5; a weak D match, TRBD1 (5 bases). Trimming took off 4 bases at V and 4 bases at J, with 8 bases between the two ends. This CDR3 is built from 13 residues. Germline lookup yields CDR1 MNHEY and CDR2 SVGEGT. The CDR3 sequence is CASSSAGNQPQHF. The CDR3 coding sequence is TGTGCCAGCAGTTCGGCAGGGAATCAGCCCCAGCATTTT.

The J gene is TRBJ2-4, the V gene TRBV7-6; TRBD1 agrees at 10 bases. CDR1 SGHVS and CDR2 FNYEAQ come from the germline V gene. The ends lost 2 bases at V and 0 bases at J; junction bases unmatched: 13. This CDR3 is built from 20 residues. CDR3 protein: CASSLTGQGPPLTAKNIQYF. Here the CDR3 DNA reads TGTGCCAGCAGCTTAACGGGACAGGGGCCTCCCCTGACAGCCAAAAACATTCAGTACTTC.

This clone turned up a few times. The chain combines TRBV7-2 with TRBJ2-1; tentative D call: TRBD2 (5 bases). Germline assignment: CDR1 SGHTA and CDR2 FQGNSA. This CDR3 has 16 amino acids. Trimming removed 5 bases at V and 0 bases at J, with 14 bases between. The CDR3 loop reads CASSLSGGFSYNEQFF. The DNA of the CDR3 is TGTGCCAGCAGCCTATCCGGAGGATTCTCCTACAATGAGCAGTTCTTC. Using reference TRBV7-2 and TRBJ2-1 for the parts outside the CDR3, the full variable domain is GAGVSQSPSNKVTEKGKDVELRCDPISGHTALYWYRQSLGQGLEFLIYFQGNSAPDKSGLPSDRFSAERTGGSVSTLTIQRTQQEDSAVYLCASSLSGGFSYNEQFFGPGTRLTVL.